This TCR beta chain was sequenced for a study of response to subunit inactivated influenza vaccine. Overall study findings and caveats: The authors suggested that few new T cells are recruited per seasonal influenza vaccination.

In germline, CDR1 is SGHRS, CDR2 YFSETQ. The CDR3 runs to 14 residues. Trimming took off 0 bases at V and 3 bases at J, with 10 bases between the two ends. From the RT-PCR reads, TCRdb called clonotypes with MiXCR, one entry per CDR3 protein. The data show 540,000 or so distinct CDR3 sequences, 13% seen once. Remarks on this clonotype: Its antigen is unidentified.

This chain joins TRBV5-1 and TRBJ2-7; tentative D call: TRBD1 (6 bases). Sequences were derived from PBMCs from blood, sampled 45 days after vaccination. This clonotype was sampled from a man aged 45-65 years who received an inactivated influenza vaccine. CDR3 DNA sequence: TGCGCCAGCAGCTTGGCCAGGGACAACTACGAGCAGTACTTC. Its protein is CASSLARDNYEQYF.